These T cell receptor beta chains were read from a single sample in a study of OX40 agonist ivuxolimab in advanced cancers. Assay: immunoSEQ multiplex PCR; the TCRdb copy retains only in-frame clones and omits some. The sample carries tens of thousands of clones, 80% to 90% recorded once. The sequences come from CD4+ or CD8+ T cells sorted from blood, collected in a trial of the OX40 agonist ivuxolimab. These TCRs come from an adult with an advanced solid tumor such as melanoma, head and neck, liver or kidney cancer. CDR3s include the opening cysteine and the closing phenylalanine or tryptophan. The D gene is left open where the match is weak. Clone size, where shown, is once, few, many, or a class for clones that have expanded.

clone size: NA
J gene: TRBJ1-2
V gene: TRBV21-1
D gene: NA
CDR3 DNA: TGTGCCAGCAGCAAAGTAATGTACTATGGCTACACCTTC
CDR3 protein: CASSKVMYYGYTF

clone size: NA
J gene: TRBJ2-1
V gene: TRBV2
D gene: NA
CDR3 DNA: TGTGCCAGCAGTGGGGAACCAGACAATGAGCAGTTCTTC
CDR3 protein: CASSGEPDNEQFF

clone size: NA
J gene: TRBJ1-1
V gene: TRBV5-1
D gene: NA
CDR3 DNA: TGCGCCAGCAGCGCCTCGGCTGGGGACACTGAAGCTTTCTTT
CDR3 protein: CASSASAGDTEAFF

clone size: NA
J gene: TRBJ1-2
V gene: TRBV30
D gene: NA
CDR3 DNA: TGTGCCTGGAGTGTAGGCAATGTCAACGCGGTAGGCTACACCTTC
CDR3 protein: CAWSVGNVNAVGYTF

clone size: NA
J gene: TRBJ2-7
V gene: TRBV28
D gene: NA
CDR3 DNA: TGTGCCAGCAGTTTACCGCTCGGACCCGCCTACGAGCAGTACTTC
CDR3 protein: CASSLPLGPAYEQYF

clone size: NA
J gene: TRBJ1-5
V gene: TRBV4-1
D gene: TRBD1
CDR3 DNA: TGCGCCAGCAGCCAAGATCGTTACAGGGGTGGCCAGACCAGGAATCAGCCCCAGCATTTT
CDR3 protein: CASSQDRYRGGQTRNQPQHF

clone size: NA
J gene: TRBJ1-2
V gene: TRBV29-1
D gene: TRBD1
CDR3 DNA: TGCAGCGTGGTCAGGGGGGGCGGCTACACCTTC
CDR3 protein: CSVVRGGGYTF

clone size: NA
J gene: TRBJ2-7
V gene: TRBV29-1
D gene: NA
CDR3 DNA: TGCAGCGCCCGCGGGGTCCAGGGGGGACTCGAGCAGTACTTC
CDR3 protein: CSARGVQGGLEQYF

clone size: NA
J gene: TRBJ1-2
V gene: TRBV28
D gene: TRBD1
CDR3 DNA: TGTGCCAGCAGTATGGGACAGGGAGCGGAGTATGGCTACACCTTC
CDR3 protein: CASSMGQGAEYGYTF

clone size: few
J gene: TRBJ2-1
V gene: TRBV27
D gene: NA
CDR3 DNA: TGTGCCAGCAGTTGGAGGGCGGTCGGGACGTGGAATGAGCAGTTCTTC
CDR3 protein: CASSWRAVGTWNEQFF

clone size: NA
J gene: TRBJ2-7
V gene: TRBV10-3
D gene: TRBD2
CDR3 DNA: TGTGCCATCAGGACTAGCGGCATCAACGAGCAGTACTTC
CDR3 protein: CAIRTSGINEQYF

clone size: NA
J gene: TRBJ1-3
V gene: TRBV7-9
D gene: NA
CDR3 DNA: TGTGCCAGCAGCTTAGGGGAGGGCCGTATCTCTGGAAACACCATATATTTT
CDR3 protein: CASSLGEGRISGNTIYF

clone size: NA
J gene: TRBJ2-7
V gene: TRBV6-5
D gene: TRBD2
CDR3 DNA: TGTGCCAGCAGTTACTCCCGGGCTAGCGGGGTAATCGAGCAGTACTTC
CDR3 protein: CASSYSRASGVIEQYF

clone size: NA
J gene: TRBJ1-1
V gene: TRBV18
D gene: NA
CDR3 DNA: TGTGCCAGCTCCGACCAGGGGATGAATACTGAAGCTTTCTTT
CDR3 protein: CASSDQGMNTEAFF

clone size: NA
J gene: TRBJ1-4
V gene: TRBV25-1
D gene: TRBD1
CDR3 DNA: TGTGCCAGCAGTACGAACAGGGGAACTAATGAAAAACTGTTTTTT
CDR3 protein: CASSTNRGTNEKLFF

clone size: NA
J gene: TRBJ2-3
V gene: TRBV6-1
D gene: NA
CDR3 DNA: TGTGCCAGCAGTGAATGGGACCACACAGATACGCAGTATTTT
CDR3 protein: CASSEWDHTDTQYF

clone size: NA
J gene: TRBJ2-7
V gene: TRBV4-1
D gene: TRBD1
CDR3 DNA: TGCGCCAGCAGCCAAAACCTACAAAGGGGACAGGGGCCCTTCGAGCAGTACTTC
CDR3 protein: CASSQNLQRGQGPFEQYF

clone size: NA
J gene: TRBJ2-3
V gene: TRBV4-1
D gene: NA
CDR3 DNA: TGCGCCAGCAGCCGCCTAGACCCTAAAGACCAGTATTTT
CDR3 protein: CASSRLDPKDQYF

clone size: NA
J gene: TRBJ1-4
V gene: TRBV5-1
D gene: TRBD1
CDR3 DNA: TGCGCCAGCAGCTATTCCGGGACAGGCGATGAAAAACTGTTTTTT
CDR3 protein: CASSYSGTGDEKLFF

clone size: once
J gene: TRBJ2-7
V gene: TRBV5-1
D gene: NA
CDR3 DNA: TGTGCCAGCAGCTTGCTGGGGGCCGGTGGATACGAGCAGTACTTC
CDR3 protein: CASSLLGAGGYEQYF

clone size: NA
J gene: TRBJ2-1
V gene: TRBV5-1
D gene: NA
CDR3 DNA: TGCGCCAGCAGCTCCTCTAGCGTCCCCCGCTACGGTGAGCAGTTCTTC
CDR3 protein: CASSSSSVPRYGEQFF

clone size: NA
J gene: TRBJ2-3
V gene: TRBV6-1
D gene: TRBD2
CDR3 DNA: TGTGCCAGCCGAGCAGGGAGGGCCCCGGGTACGCAGTATTTT
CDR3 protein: CASRAGRAPGTQYF

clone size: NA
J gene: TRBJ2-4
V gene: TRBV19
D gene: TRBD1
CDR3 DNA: TGTGCCAGTAACATAGGACAGGGTGAAAACATTCAGTACTTC
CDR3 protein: CASNIGQGENIQYF

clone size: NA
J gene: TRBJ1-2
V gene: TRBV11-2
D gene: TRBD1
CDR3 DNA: TGTGCCAGCAGACCCGGACAGGGAAGTGGCTACACCTTC
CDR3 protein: CASRPGQGSGYTF

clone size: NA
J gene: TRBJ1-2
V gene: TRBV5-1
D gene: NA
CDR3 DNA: TGCGCCAGCAGCTTGGCAGGGCACTATGGCTACACCTTC
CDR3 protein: CASSLAGHYGYTF

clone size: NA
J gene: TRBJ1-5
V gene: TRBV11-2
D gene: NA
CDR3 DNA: TGTGCCAGCAGCTTAGAAGGCAGCAATCAGCCCCAGCATTTT
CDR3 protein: CASSLEGSNQPQHF

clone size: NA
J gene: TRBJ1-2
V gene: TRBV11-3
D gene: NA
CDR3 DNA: TGTGCCAGCAGCTTAGATCGCACCAGCCTCTATGGCTACACCTTC
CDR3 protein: CASSLDRTSLYGYTF

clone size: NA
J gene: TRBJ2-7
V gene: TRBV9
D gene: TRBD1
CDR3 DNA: TGTGCCAGCAGCGCGGGGCAGGGGGCGGCCTACGAGCAGTACTTC
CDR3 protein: CASSAGQGAAYEQYF

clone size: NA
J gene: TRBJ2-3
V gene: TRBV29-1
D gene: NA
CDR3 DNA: TGCAGCGTTGGAGGGAGAGTCACAGATACGCAGTATTTT
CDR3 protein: CSVGGRVTDTQYF

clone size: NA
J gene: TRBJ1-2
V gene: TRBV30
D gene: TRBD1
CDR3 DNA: TGTGCCTGGGGGGACAGGGCTCCGGGCTACACCTTC
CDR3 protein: CAWGDRAPGYTF

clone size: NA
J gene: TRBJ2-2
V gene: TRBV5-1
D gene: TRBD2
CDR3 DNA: TGCGCCAGCAGCTTGGCGGCGGGAGGCACCGGGGAGCTGTTTTTT
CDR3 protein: CASSLAAGGTGELFF

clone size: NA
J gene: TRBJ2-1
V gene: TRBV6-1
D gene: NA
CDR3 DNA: TGTGCCAGCGGGGTCGAGGGGCTCACCTACAATGAGCAGTTCTTC
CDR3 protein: CASGVEGLTYNEQFF

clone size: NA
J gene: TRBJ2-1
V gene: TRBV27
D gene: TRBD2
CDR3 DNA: TGTGCCAGCAGAACTAGCGGCCTCTCCTACAATGAGCAGTTCTTC
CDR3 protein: CASRTSGLSYNEQFF

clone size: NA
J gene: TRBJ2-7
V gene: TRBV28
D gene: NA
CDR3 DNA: TGTGCCAGCAGGGGGACCTACGAGCAGTACTTC
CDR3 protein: CASRGTYEQYF

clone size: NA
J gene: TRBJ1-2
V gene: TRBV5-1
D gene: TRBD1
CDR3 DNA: TGCGCCAGCAGCTTTTACCATCCCGGGACAGGGAACTATGGCTACACCTTC
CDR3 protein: CASSFYHPGTGNYGYTF

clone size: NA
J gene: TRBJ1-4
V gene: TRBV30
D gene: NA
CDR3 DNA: TGTGCCTGGAGTGTACTCGGGGGCTGGAATGAAAAACTGTTTTTT
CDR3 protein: CAWSVLGGWNEKLFF

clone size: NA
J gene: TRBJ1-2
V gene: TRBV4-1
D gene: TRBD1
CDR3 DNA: TGCGCCAGCAGCCTCGGACAGGGACCTAACTATGGCTACACCTTC
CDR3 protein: CASSLGQGPNYGYTF

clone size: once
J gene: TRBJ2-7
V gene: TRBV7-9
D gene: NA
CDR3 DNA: TGTGCCAGCGCAAATCTTTACGAGCAGTACTTC
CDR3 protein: CASANLYEQYF

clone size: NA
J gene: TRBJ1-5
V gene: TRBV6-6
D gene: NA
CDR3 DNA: TGTGCCAGCAGTATCCAGCTCTCCAATCAGCCCCAGCATTTT
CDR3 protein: CASSIQLSNQPQHF

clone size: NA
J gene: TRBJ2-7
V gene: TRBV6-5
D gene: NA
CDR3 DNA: TGTGCCAGCAACAGGCGGCTATACGAGCAGTACTTC
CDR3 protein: CASNRRLYEQYF

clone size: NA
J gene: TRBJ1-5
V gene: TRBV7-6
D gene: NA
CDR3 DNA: TGTGCCAGCAGCTTTAACCCGGGCAATCAGCCCCAGCATTTT
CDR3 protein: CASSFNPGNQPQHF